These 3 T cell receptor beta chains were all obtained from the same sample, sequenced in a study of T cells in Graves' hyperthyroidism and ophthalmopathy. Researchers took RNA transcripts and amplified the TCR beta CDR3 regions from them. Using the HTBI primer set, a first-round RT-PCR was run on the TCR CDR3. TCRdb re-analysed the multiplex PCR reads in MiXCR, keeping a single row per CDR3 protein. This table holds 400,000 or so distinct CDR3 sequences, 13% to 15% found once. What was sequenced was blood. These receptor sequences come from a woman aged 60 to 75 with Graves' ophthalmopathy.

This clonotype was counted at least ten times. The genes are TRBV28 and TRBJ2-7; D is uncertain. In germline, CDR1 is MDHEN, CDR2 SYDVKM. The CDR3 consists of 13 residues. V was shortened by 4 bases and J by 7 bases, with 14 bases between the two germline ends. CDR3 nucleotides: TGTGCCAGCAGTTCCCCCGGGCCTTGGGAGCAGTACTTC. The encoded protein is CASSSPGPWEQYF.

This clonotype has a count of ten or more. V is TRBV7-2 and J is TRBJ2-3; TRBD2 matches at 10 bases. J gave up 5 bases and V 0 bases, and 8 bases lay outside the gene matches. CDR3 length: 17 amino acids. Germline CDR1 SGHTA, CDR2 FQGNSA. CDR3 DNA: TGTGCCAGCAGCTTAGCGGCTAGCGGGAGTGGAGTAGATACGCAGTATTTT. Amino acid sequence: CASSLAASGSGVDTQYF.

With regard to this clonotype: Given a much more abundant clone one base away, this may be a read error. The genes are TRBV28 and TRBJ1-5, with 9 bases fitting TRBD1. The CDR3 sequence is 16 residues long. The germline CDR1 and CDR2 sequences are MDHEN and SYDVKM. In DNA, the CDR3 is TGTGCCGGCAGTTCGTCGACAGGGGGATGGAATCAGCCCCAGCATTTT. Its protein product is CAGSSSTGGWNQPQHF.